These 21 T cell receptor beta chains were all obtained from the same sample, sequenced in a study of T cells in Graves' hyperthyroidism and ophthalmopathy. Amplified TCR beta CDR3 regions derived from RNA transcripts. TCR CDR3 regions were first amplified by RT-PCR with HTBI primers. Each CDR3 protein is one row after TCRdb ran MiXCR on the multiplex PCR reads. The profile covers fewer than 350,000 distinct CDR3 sequences, with roughly an eighth appearing a single time and 7% to 9% taken by the ten largest. Material: blood. The receptors here all came from a woman in her thirties or forties with Graves' hyperthyroidism.

There are many counts of this clonotype. The chain links TRBV20-1 to TRBJ2-7; D possibly corresponds to TRBD1 (5 bases). CDR1 DFQATT and CDR2 SNEGSKA come from the germline V gene (reference sequence). The CDR3 runs to 12 residues. V was cut by 1 base and J by 4 bases, with 8 bases left in between. The chain's CDR3 is CSARGDSYEQYF. The CDR3 region has the DNA TGCAGTGCTAGAGGAGACAGTTACGAGCAGTACTTC.

This clonotype was picked up a small number of times. The J gene is TRBJ2-7, the V gene TRBV4-2, with no clear D. Trimming took 1 base from V and 0 from J, leaving 13 bases between them. Germline assignment: CDR1 LGHNA and CDR2 YNFKEQ. The CDR3 consists of 16 residues. The CDR3 reads CASSQAGLVSSYEQYF. CDR3 bases: TGTGCCAGCAGCCAAGCTGGGTTGGTTAGCTCCTACGAGCAGTACTTC.

The genes are TRBV19 and TRBJ2-5; a possible D gene is TRBD1 (6 bases). Germline V gives CDR1 LNHDA, CDR2 SQIVND (reference sequence). Between the trimmed V and J ends, which lost 5 bases and 4 bases, there was a span of 11 bases. The CDR3 runs 13 residues. This chain's CDR3 is CASSEQGPETQYF. CDR3 nucleotide sequence: TGTGCCAGTAGTGAACAGGGCCCAGAGACCCAGTACTTC.

This clonotype was seen ten or more times. The chain links TRBV12-3 or TRBV12-4 to TRBJ1-1, with 8 positions matching TRBD1. V was pared by 0 bases and J by 1 base, with 4 bases of the junction left unmatched. The CDR3 is made up of 16 amino acids. The CDR3 spells CASSLARGTGNTEAFF. DNA for the CDR3: TGTGCCAGCAGTTTAGCGCGGGGGACAGGGAACACTGAAGCTTTCTTT.

This clonotype was recorded at least ten times. For the CDR3, the DNA is TGTGCCAGTCACTTAGCGGGAGGGACTGTCGGGGAGCTGTTTTTT. Translation gives CASHLAGGTVGELFF. This sequence joins TRBV19 and TRBJ2-2; 11 bases are shared with TRBD2. CDR1 and CDR2 (germline): LNHDA, SQIVND (reference sequence). Trimming cost V 8 bases and J 7 bases; bases outside gene matches: 9. This CDR3 contains 15 residues. The entire variable domain, with the rest obtained from reference TRBV19 and TRBJ2-2, is as follows: DGGITQSPKYLFRKEGQNVTLSCEQNLNHDAMYWYRQDPGQGLRLIYYSQIVNDFQKGDIAEGYSVSREKKESFPLTVTSAQKNPTAFYLCASHLAGGTVGELFFGEGSRLTVL.

CDR3 DNA: TGTGCCAGCAGGCGACAGGGGTTCGATGAAAAACTGTTTTTT. Amino acids: CASRRQGFDEKLFF. J is TRBJ1-4 and V is TRBV2; 8 bases line up with TRBD1. Germline V gene sequence: CDR1 SNHLY, CDR2 FYNNEI. This CDR3 contains 14 residues. The V segment lost 6 bases and the J segment 6 bases; nucleotides outside the gene matches: 6.

This clonotype was seen a handful of times. The rearrangement joins TRBV6-1 to TRBJ2-3; a weak D match, TRBD1 (6 bases). In germline, CDR1 is MNHNS, CDR2 SASEGT. V gave up 0 bases and J gave up 0 bases, with 7 bases separating them. The CDR3 length is 15 residues. CDR3 bases: TGTGCCAGCAGTGAAGCAGGACAGAGCACAGATACGCAGTATTTT. Protein: CASSEAGQSTDTQYF.

Ten or more counts support this clonotype. This chain links TRBV10-3 with TRBJ1-2, with D perhaps TRBD1 (5 bases). The V end was cut by 3 bases, the J end by 4 bases, with 15 bases between. Germline CDR1 and CDR2: ENHRY and SYGVKD. The CDR3 spans 15 residues. The CDR3 nucleotides are TGTGCCATCAGTGACTCGCAGGGAGGCCTCTATGGCTACACCTTC. This translates into CAISDSQGGLYGYTF.

This clonotype has a count of ten or more. The V and J genes are TRBV27 and TRBJ2-1; TRBD2 aligns across 10 bases. This CDR3 region has 18 residues. Germline V lookup: CDR1 MNHEY, CDR2 SMNVEV (reference sequence). V lost 7 bases, J lost 0 bases, and 12 bases stayed unmatched. CDR3 sequence reads: CASMFWTSGKSSYNEQFF. The CDR3 nucleotides are TGTGCCAGCATGTTCTGGACTAGCGGCAAGAGCTCCTACAATGAGCAGTTCTTC.

This clonotype occurred a few times. V and J are TRBV20-1 and TRBJ2-3, with 8 bases fitting TRBD2. V dropped 5 bases and J dropped 3; count of bases not matched to a gene: 7. Germline V gene sequence: CDR1 DFQATT, CDR2 SNEGSKA (reference sequence). The CDR3 contains 14 residues. CDR3 sequence (DNA): TGCAGTGCTGCCCGGGGGGGGAGAACAGATACGCAGTATTTT. It encodes CSAARGGRTDTQYF.

This clonotype was seen just once. A much larger clone lies a single base off, so this may be a read error. The chain is built from TRBV12-3 or TRBV12-4 and TRBJ2-7; no definite D call. The CDR3 has 13 residues. CDR3 amino acids: CSSSSGLYGEQYF. In nucleotides, the CDR3 is TGTTCCAGCAGTTCTGGGTTGTACGGCGAGCAGTACTTC.

This clonotype was counted ten times or more. The rearrangement joins TRBV7-8 to TRBJ2-1; D possibly corresponds to TRBD1 (5 bases). The V gene's germline CDR1 is SGHVS and CDR2 FQNEAQ. This CDR3 spans 15 amino acids. V lost 0 bases and J 5 bases, leaving 11 bases between the germline ends. CDR3 residues: CASSLASGRHNEQFF. In nucleotides, the CDR3 is TGTGCCAGCAGCTTAGCGTCAGGGCGCCACAATGAGCAGTTCTTC.

The chain couples TRBV5-1 to TRBJ1-6, with D hard to call. Germline V CDR1 and CDR2: SGHRS, YFSETQ. Trimming shortened V by 0 bases and J by 6 bases, and 10 bases separated the two germline ends. This CDR3 is 15 amino acids long. The CDR3 loop is CASSLEISGNSPLHF. The CDR3, as DNA: TGCGCCAGCAGCTTGGAGATTAGTGGTAATTCACCCCTCCACTTT.

At least ten counts were recorded for this clonotype. The chain is built from TRBV6-2 or TRBV6-3 and TRBJ2-2; TRBD2 matches 10 bases. There are 16 residues in the CDR3. J lost 0 bases, V lost 5 bases, and 3 bases had no gene match. Germline lookup yields CDR1 MNHEY and CDR2 SVGEGT. The CDR3 protein is CASSNLAGANTGELFF. Written as DNA, the CDR3 is TGTGCCAGCAGTAATCTAGCGGGGGCGAACACCGGGGAGCTGTTTTTT.

This clonotype has ten or more counts. The CDR3 reads CSATGQGYGYTF. CDR3 DNA sequence: TGCAGTGCGACGGGACAGGGATATGGCTACACCTTC. The chain employs TRBV20-1 and TRBJ1-2; TRBD1 aligns across 9 bases. Germline values: CDR1 DFQATT, CDR2 SNEGSKA (reference sequence). V lost 6 bases to trimming and J lost 5 bases; unmatched junction nucleotides: 4. The length of the CDR3 is 12 residues.

This clonotype was observed a few times. The rearrangement joins TRBV5-1 to TRBJ2-5; D possibly uses TRBD1 or TRBD2 (5 bases each). Trimming stripped 4 bases from V and 2 bases from J, with 15 bases between. Germline V gene lookup returns CDR1 SGHRS and CDR2 YFSETQ. The CDR3 is 15 amino acids. The CDR3 DNA reads TGCGCCAGCAGCCGTGGGACCGTCGAGCAAGAGACCCAGTACTTC. This sequence encodes CASSRGTVEQETQYF. The full variable domain, with the rest looked up from reference TRBV5-1 and TRBJ2-5, is KAGVTQTPRYLIKTRGQQVTLSCSPISGHRSVSWYQQTPGQGLQFLFEYFSETQRNKGNFPGRFSGRQFSNSRSEMNVSTLELGDSALYLCASSRGTVEQETQYFGPGTRLLVL.

About this clonotype itself: This may arise from a read error, as a much more abundant clone is one base away. The chain employs TRBV12-3 or TRBV12-4 and TRBJ1-5; no firm D call. V was clipped by 1 base and J by 9 bases, with 16 bases between them. This CDR3 has 15 residues. The CDR3 region is CASSLGDTYYRPQHF. For the CDR3, the DNA is TGTGCCAGCAGTTTAGGAGACACATACTATCGGCCCCAGCATTTT.

This clonotype showed up just a few times. The chain employs TRBV7-8 and TRBJ2-1, with 10 bases matching TRBD2. Germline-derived CDR1 and CDR2 are SGHVS and FQNEAQ. The CDR3 consists of 16 residues. V was clipped by 5 bases and J by 7 bases; unmatched bases: 11. The DNA of the CDR3 is TGTGCCAGCAGCGTCCACCTACTAGCGGGACCTAATGAGCAGTTCTTC. Its protein is CASSVHLLAGPNEQFF.

This clonotype was observed at least ten times. CDR3 loop: CASSLTGTGRETQYF. The CDR3 DNA reads TGTGCCAGCAGTTTAACGGGGACAGGGCGGGAGACCCAGTACTTC. The genes are TRBV28 and TRBJ2-5, with 9 bases fitting TRBD1. In germline, CDR1 is MDHEN, CDR2 SYDVKM. CDR3 length: 15 residues. Losses at the gene ends were 2 bases for V and 5 bases for J; bases not matched to a gene: 6. The variable domain in full, completed from reference TRBV28 and TRBJ2-5, reads DVKVTQSSRYLVKRTGEKVFLECVQDMDHENMFWYRQDPGLGLRLIYFSYDVKMKEKGDIPEGYSVSREKKERFSLILESASTNQTSMYLCASSLTGTGRETQYFGPGTRLLVL.

Ten or more counts support this clonotype. This rearrangement joins TRBV2 to TRBJ2-7; 9 bases line up with TRBD1. V lost 6 bases, J lost 3 bases, and 3 bases stayed unmatched. Germline V gene lookup returns CDR1 SNHLY and CDR2 FYNNEI. The CDR3 has 13 residues. The CDR3 sequence: CASSRDRDYEQYF. The CDR3 nucleotides read TGTGCCAGCAGCCGGGACAGGGACTACGAGCAGTACTTC.

This clonotype occurred many times. The chain couples TRBV19 to TRBJ1-1, with D perhaps matching TRBD1 (6 bases). The V gene lost 4 bases and the J gene lost 1 base, with 13 bases spanning the gap. CDR3 length: 15 residues. Germline V gives CDR1 LNHDA, CDR2 SQIVND (reference sequence). The CDR3 DNA reads as TGTGCCAGTAGTAACCAGGGGTTGGCGAACACTGAAGCTTTCTTT. This sequence encodes CASSNQGLANTEAFF.